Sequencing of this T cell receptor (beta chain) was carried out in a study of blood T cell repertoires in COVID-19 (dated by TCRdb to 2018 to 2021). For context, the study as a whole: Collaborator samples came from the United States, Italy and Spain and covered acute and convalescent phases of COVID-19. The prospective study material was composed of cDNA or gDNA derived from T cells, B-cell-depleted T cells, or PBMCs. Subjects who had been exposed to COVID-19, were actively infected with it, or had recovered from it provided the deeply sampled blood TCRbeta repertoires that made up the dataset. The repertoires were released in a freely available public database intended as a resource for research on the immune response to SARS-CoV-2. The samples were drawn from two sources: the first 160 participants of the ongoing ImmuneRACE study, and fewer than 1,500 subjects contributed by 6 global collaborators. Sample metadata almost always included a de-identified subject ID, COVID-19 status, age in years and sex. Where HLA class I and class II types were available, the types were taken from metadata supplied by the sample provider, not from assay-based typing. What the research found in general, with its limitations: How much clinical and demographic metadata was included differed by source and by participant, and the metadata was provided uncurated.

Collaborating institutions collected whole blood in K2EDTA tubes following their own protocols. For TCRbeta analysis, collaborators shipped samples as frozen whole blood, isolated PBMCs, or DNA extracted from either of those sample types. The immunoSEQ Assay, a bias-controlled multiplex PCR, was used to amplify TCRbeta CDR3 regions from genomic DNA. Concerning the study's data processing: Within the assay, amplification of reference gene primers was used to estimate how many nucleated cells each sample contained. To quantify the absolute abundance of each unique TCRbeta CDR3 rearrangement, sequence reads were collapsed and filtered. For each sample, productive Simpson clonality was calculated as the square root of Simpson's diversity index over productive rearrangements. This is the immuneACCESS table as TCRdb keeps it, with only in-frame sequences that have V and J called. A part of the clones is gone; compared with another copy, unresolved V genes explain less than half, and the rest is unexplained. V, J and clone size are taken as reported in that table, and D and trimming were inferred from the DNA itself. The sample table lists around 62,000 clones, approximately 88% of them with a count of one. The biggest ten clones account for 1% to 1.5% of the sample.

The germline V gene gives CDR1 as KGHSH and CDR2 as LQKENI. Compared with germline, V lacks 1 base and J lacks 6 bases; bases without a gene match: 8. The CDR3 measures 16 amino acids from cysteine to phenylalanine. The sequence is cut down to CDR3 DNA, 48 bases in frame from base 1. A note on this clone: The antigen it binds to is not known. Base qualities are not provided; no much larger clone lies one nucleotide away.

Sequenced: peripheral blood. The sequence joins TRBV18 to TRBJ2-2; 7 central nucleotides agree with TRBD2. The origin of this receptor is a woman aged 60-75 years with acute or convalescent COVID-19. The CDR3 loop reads CASSPLAGGVSGELFF. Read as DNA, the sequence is TGTGCCAGCTCACCACTAGCGGGTGGAGTCTCCGGGGAGCTGTTTTTT.